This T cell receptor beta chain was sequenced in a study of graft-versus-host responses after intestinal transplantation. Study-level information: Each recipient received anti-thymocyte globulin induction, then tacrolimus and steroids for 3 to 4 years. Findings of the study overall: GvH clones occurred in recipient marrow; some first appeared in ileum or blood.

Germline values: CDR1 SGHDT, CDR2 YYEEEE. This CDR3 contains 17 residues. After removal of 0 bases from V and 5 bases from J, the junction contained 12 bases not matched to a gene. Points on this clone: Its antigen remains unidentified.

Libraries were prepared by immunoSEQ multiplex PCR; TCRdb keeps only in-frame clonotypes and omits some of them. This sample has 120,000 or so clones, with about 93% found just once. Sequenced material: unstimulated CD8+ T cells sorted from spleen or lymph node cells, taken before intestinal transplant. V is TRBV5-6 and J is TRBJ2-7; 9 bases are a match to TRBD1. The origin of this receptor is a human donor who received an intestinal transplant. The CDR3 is CASSLVIWGTGNDEQYF. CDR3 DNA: TGTGCCAGCAGCTTGGTCATCTGGGGGACAGGGAACGACGAGCAGTACTTC.